The clone carrying this TCR beta chain was counted once. Germline trimming cut 6 bases from V and 6 bases from J; bases unmatched to any gene: 8. The CDR3 extends over 14 amino acids. Germline V lookup: CDR1 MNHEY, CDR2 SVGAGI. Authors' methods: Reference gene primer amplification yielded estimated nucleated cell counts. Clones were read by immunoSEQ multiplex PCR, and TCRdb kept only the in-frame ones, dropping some. That table gives V, J and clone size, and the DNA gave D and trimming. The sample includes about 160,000 clones, about 90% seen only once; the top ten take 4.8%. The Seattle patients, enrolled during active infection, were followed longitudinally. These data come from a study of blood T cell repertoires in COVID-19. Study in general: The cDNA or gDNA used as material had been derived from T cells, B-cell-depleted T cells, or PBMCs.

The rearrangement links TRBV6-5 to TRBJ1-5, with 7 bases fitting TRBD1. Input material: peripheral blood. The clonotype was recovered from a man aged 25 to 40 with COVID-19, enrolled during active disease. The CDR3 coding sequence is TGTGCCAGCAGACAACAGGGGATGGGTCAGCCCCAGCATTTT. Its protein is CASRQQGMGQPQHF.